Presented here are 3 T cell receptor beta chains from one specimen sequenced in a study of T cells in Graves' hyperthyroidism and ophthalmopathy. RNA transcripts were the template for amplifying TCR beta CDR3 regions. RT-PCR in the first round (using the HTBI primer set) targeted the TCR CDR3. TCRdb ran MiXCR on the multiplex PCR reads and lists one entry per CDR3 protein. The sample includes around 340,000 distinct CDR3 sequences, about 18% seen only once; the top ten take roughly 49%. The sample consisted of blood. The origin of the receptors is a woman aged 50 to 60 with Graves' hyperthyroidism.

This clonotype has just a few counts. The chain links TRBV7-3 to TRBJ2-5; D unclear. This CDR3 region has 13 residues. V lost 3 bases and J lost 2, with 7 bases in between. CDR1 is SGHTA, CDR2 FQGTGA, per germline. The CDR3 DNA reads TGTGCCAGCAGCTTTATACCACAAGAGACCCAGTACTTC. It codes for CASSFIPQETQYF.

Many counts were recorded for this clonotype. The CDR3 spells CASSLVQSNQPQHF. CDR3 sequence (DNA): TGTGCCAGCAGTTTGGTACAGAGCAATCAGCCCCAGCATTTT. The rearrangement links TRBV28 to TRBJ1-5, with D hard to call. Germline V CDR1 and CDR2: MDHEN, SYDVKM. The CDR3 has 14 amino acids. The V end lost 3 bases, the J end lost 1 base, and 7 bases lay between the germline ends.

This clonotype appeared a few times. CDR3: CASSTSRDTVLSTPLKTEQFF. For the CDR3, the DNA is TGTGCCAGCAGTACGTCCCGGGACACTGTGTTATCCACCCCCTTAAAAACAGAGCAGTTCTTC. The rearrangement links TRBV12-3 or TRBV12-4 to TRBJ2-1; D perhaps matches TRBD1 (6 bases). V was clipped by 5 bases and J by 10 bases, with 39 bases between them. There are 21 residues in the CDR3.